A single sample is the source of the 9 T cell receptor beta chains below, sequenced in a study of cytomegalovirus exposure and HLA in healthy donors. The repertoire was sequenced with immunoSEQ multiplex PCR; TCRdb's copy has only in-frame clones and lacks some. This sample has fewer than 200,000 clones, with roughly 84% found just once. Sequenced sample: PBMCs. Source of these receptors: a woman aged 18-29 years in good health and CMV-seropositive.

A single count supports this clone. The V call is TRBV6-1, the J call TRBJ2-1; TRBD2 might be the D (7 bases). The CDR3 is made up of 15 amino acids. V was pared by 2 bases and J by 4 bases, with 12 bases between. The germline gives CDR1 MNHNS, CDR2 SASEGT. The CDR3 DNA follows: TGTGCCAGCAGTGAAAAGGGGGGGTCTTACAATGAGCAGTTCTTC. Residues: CASSEKGGSYNEQFF.

The chain combines TRBV7-9 with TRBJ1-1, with 7 bases that match TRBD1. V lost 5 bases and J lost 5; bases outside the gene matches: 8. This CDR3 has 14 residues. CDR1 is SEHNR and CDR2 is FQNEAQ in the germline V gene (reference sequence). CDR3 in amino acids: CASSPRQGHTEAFF. CDR3 in DNA: TGTGCCAGCAGCCCCCGACAGGGACATACTGAAGCTTTCTTT.

This clone was observed a few times. The chain uses TRBV4-1 and TRBJ1-2; 8 nucleotides align to TRBD1. The V segment lost 6 bases and the J segment 4 bases; nucleotides outside the gene matches: 10. Germline CDR1 reads MGHRA; CDR2 reads YSYEKL. The CDR3 extends over 15 amino acids. This CDR3 reads CASRKEGDRPYGYTF. The CDR3 DNA follows: TGCGCCAGCAGGAAAGAGGGGGACAGGCCCTATGGCTACACCTTC.

The chain combines TRBV5-6 with TRBJ2-5; perhaps TRBD1 as D (5 bases). Germline V CDR1 and CDR2: SGHDT, YYEEEE. Trimming pared 0 bases from V and 5 bases from J, leaving 14 bases between. The CDR3 contains 15 residues. CDR3 sequence reads: CASSLGVRVWETQYF. The CDR3 DNA follows: TGTGCCAGCAGCTTGGGGGTCAGGGTCTGGGAGACCCAGTACTTC.

The chain is built from TRBV6-6 and TRBJ1-1; a weak D match, TRBD1 (6 bases). Germline assignment: CDR1 MNHNY and CDR2 SVGAGI (reference sequence). The CDR3 loop spans 15 amino acids. The germline V and J ends were trimmed by 6 bases and 5 bases, with 19 bases remaining between them. The CDR3 loop is CASSLPQGRGTEAFF. The CDR3, as DNA: TGTGCCAGCAGCCTACCGCAGGGGAGGGGGACTGAAGCTTTCTTT.

The J gene is TRBJ1-1, the V gene TRBV11-1; possible D gene TRBD1, 5 bases. V was trimmed by 1 base and J by 1 base, leaving 13 bases between them. Germline CDR1 reads SGHAT; CDR2 reads FQDESV (reference sequence). This CDR3 comprises 16 residues. Here the CDR3 reads CASSLGETASNTEAFF. The CDR3 bases are TGTGCCAGCAGCTTAGGAGAGACAGCTTCGAACACTGAAGCTTTCTTT.

The chain couples TRBV5-6 to TRBJ1-2; 10 positions agree with TRBD1. V dropped 0 bases and J dropped 4; count of bases not matched to a gene: 12. This CDR3 region has 18 residues. Germline-derived CDR1 and CDR2 are SGHDT and YYEEEE. CDR3 DNA sequence: TGTGCCAGCAGCTTGGATCCCGGGACAGGGGATTATAGCTATGGCTACACCTTC. Residues: CASSLDPGTGDYSYGYTF.

This chain connects TRBV13 to TRBJ2-5, with D tentatively TRBD1 (5 bases). CDR1 is PRHDT and CDR2 is FYEKMQ in the germline V gene (reference sequence). The CDR3 runs 14 residues. Trimming stripped 0 bases from V and 4 bases from J, with 9 bases between. The CDR3 region has the DNA TGTGCCAGCAGCTTAGGGGGGCTTCGAGAGACCCAGTACTTC. Translating gives CASSLGGLRETQYF.

V is TRBV7-9 and J is TRBJ2-7; 7 bases match TRBD2. CDR1 is SEHNR and CDR2 is FQNEAQ in the germline V gene (reference sequence). With V trimmed by 5 bases and J by 2 bases, 3 bases remained unmatched. The CDR3 runs to 13 residues. Here the CDR3 reads CASSGGTTYEQYF. CDR3 bases: TGTGCCAGCAGCGGCGGGACTACCTACGAGCAGTACTTC.